The 14 T cell receptor beta chains below come from one sample, sequenced in a study of blood T cell repertoires in COVID-19 (TCRdb year 2020). Preparation of the library involved the immunoSEQ multiplex PCR assay. Not all clones reach the TCRdb copy of this immuneACCESS table, which keeps in-frame sequences only. Checked studies attribute under half of the gap to unresolved V genes and leave the rest unexplained. Across this sample there are 200,000 or so clones, with 80% to 90% seen only once. Jointly, the top ten make up over 2.5% of the sample. The specimen sequenced was peripheral blood. The receptors were gathered from a man between 60 and 75 years old with acute or convalescent COVID-19.

This CDR3 is CASSRRGGNQPQHF. In DNA form, the CDR3 reads TGTGCCAGCAGTCGGCGGGGAGGCAATCAGCCCCAGCATTTT. V and J are TRBV27 and TRBJ1-5, with D uncertain. V lost 5 bases and J lost 2, with 10 bases in between. Germline CDR1 reads MNHEY; CDR2 reads SMNVEV (reference sequence). The CDR3 contains 14 residues.

The J gene is TRBJ2-7, the V gene TRBV19; 8 bases map to TRBD1. Germline V CDR1 and CDR2: LNHDA, SQIVND (reference sequence). This CDR3 comprises 15 residues. V shed 6 bases, J shed 3 bases, and the junction held 10 bases outside the gene matches. The chain's CDR3 is CASRTKGTGVYEQYF. The CDR3 DNA follows: TGTGCCAGTAGAACCAAAGGGACAGGCGTCTACGAGCAGTACTTC.

The rearrangement joins TRBV19 to TRBJ2-3; maybe TRBD2 (5 bases). The CDR3 runs 15 residues. V was pared by 3 bases and J by 4 bases, with 14 bases between. Germline assignment: CDR1 LNHDA and CDR2 SQIVND (reference sequence). The CDR3, as DNA: TGTGCCAGTAGTATTGAAGGGAGTAGTGCAGATACGCAGTATTTT. Protein product: CASSIEGSSADTQYF.

The genes are TRBV28 and TRBJ2-7, with D perhaps matching TRBD1 (6 bases). CDR1 is MDHEN and CDR2 is SYDVKM in the germline V gene. Trimming took 1 base from V and 4 from J, leaving 8 bases between them. The CDR3 covers 13 residues. The CDR3 bases are TGTGCCAGCAGTTTATCCAGGGGATACGAGCAGTACTTC. This gives the protein CASSLSRGYEQYF.

The CDR3 here is CASSRSPLRGLYTDTQYF. The CDR3 region has the DNA TGTGCCAGCAGTCGCTCCCCACTACGCGGGCTTTACACAGATACGCAGTATTTT. The gene calls are TRBV6-6 and TRBJ2-3; D perhaps matches TRBD2 (5 bases). The CDR3 contains 18 residues. V was cut by 5 bases and J by 2 bases, with 23 bases left in between. The germline CDR1 and CDR2 sequences are MNHNY and SVGAGI (reference sequence).

The chain carries TRBV7-3 and TRBJ2-5; D is undetermined. The V end was cut by 0 bases, the J end by 2 bases, with 10 bases between. Germline CDR1 SGHTA, CDR2 FQGTGA. The CDR3 is made up of 15 amino acids. This CDR3 reads CASSLTSRVQETQYF. The CDR3, as DNA: TGTGCCAGCAGCTTAACGTCAAGAGTACAAGAGACCCAGTACTTC. Drawing the rest from reference TRBV7-3 and TRBJ2-5, the complete variable domain is GAGVSQTPSNKVTEKGKYVELRCDPISGHTALYWYRQSLGQGPEFLIYFQGTGAADDSGLPNDRFFAVRPEGSVSTLKIQRTERGDSAVYLCASSLTSRVQETQYFGPGTRLLVL.

V gene TRBV6-5 combines with J gene TRBJ1-6; 9 bases fit TRBD1. CDR1 is MNHEY and CDR2 is SVGAGI in the germline V gene. V trimming: 2 bases; J trimming: 11 bases; junction bases outside the gene matches: 7. CDR3 length: 15 amino acids. CDR3 sequence: CASSYTGGKPAPLHF. In DNA form, the CDR3 reads TGTGCCAGCAGTTACACAGGGGGCAAACCGGCACCCCTCCACTTT.

The chain has TRBV6-2 or TRBV6-3 and TRBJ1-1; D unclear. CDR1 is MNHEY, CDR2 SVGEGT, per germline. Deletions cut 2 bases from V and 1 base from J, with 14 bases between. This CDR3 is 16 amino acids long. CDR3 region: CASSYPRGGRNTEAFF. DNA of the CDR3: TGTGCCAGCAGTTACCCTCGGGGAGGGCGGAACACTGAAGCTTTCTTT.

V usage is TRBV19 and J usage is TRBJ2-7, with 7 positions matching TRBD1. After removal of 4 bases from V and 3 bases from J, the junction contained 9 bases not matched to a gene. Germline V gene sequence: CDR1 LNHDA, CDR2 SQIVND (reference sequence). CDR3 length: 15 residues. The CDR3 loop reads CASSKRQGGSYEQYF. The CDR3 bases are TGTGCCAGTAGTAAAAGACAGGGTGGGAGCTACGAGCAGTACTTC. The entire variable domain, with the rest obtained from reference TRBV19 and TRBJ2-7, is as follows: DGGITQSPKYLFRKEGQNVTLSCEQNLNHDAMYWYRQDPGQGLRLIYYSQIVNDFQKGDIAEGYSVSREKKESFPLTVTSAQKNPTAFYLCASSKRQGGSYEQYFGPGTRLTVT.

This clone has only one observation. The chain links TRBV23-1 to TRBJ2-1; TRBD2 matches at 13 bases. TRBV23-1 is placed among ORFs of uncertain function. The CDR3 spans 19 residues. Trimming removed 0 bases from V and 5 bases from J; junction bases left unmatched: 10. CDR3 protein: CASSQSSGTSGRADNEQFF. The CDR3 region has the DNA TGCGCCAGCAGTCAATCGTCGGGTACTAGCGGGAGGGCCGACAATGAGCAGTTCTTC.

The chain couples TRBV5-1 to TRBJ2-7; D possibly corresponds to TRBD1 (5 bases). This CDR3 has 14 amino acids. Germline V CDR1 and CDR2: SGHRS, YFSETQ. V lost 4 bases and J 0 bases, leaving 11 bases between the germline ends. The CDR3 sequence: CASSLRQSSYEQYF. Written as DNA, the CDR3 is TGCGCCAGCAGCCTAAGACAGAGCTCCTACGAGCAGTACTTC.

V is TRBV3-1 (or the pseudogene TRBV3-2) and J is TRBJ2-3, with TRBD2 matching over 7 bases. The V segment lost 4 bases and the J segment 0 bases; nucleotides outside the gene matches: 7. This CDR3 has 16 amino acids. Germline lookup yields CDR1 LGHDT and CDR2 YNNKEL (reference sequence). The CDR3: CASSPYSGSSTDTQYF. DNA for the CDR3: TGTGCCAGCAGCCCCTATAGCGGGTCTAGCACAGATACGCAGTATTTT.

The rearrangement joins TRBV19 to TRBJ2-7, with D perhaps matching TRBD1 (5 bases). Germline V CDR1 and CDR2: LNHDA, SQIVND (reference sequence). The CDR3 consists of 13 residues. With 6 bases removed from V and 2 bases from J, the gap between germline ends came to 11 bases. The CDR3 reads CASSRTPTYEQYF. The CDR3 DNA is TGTGCCAGTAGCCGGACACCAACCTACGAGCAGTACTTC.

The CDR3, as DNA: TGTGCCAGCAGCCCAGGCAGGGGAAGCAATCAGCCCCAGCATTTT. Its protein is CASSPGRGSNQPQHF. The V gene is TRBV9, the J gene TRBJ1-5; the D gene is possibly TRBD1 (6 bases). Germline V lookup: CDR1 SGDLS, CDR2 YYNGEE. V shed 4 bases and J shed 1 base, with 12 bases lying between them. The CDR3 length is 15 residues.